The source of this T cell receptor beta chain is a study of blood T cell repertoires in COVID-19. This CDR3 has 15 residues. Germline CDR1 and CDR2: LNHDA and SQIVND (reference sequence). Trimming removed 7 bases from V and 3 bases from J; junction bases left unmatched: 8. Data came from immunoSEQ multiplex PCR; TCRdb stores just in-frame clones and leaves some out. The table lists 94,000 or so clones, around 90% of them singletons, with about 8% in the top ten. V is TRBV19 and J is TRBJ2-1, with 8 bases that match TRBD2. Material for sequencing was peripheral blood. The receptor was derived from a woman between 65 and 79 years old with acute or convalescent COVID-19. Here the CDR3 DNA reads TGTGCCAGTACCGCAACTAGCGGAAACTACAATGAGCAGTTCTTC. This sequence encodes CASTATSGNYNEQFF.